One sample yielded the 7 T cell receptor beta chains listed below, sequenced in a study of blood T cell repertoires in COVID-19. The table came from immunoSEQ multiplex PCR; TCRdb's copy has only in-frame clones and leaves some out. Here the sample spans 200,000 to 250,000 clones, approximately 78% being singletons. Sequenced: peripheral blood. The receptors were gathered from an elderly woman with COVID-19, enrolled during active disease.

This chain uses TRBV10-3 with TRBJ2-7, with 10 bases matching TRBD2. Germline V gene sequence: CDR1 ENHRY, CDR2 SYGVKD. This CDR3 region has 15 residues. V lost 0 bases to trimming and J lost 2 bases; unmatched junction nucleotides: 1. CDR3 bases: TGTGCCATCAGTGAGTCAACTAGCGGGACCTACGAGCAGTACTTC. This translates into CAISESTSGTYEQYF.

This chain uses TRBV29-1 with TRBJ1-2; 7 nucleotides match TRBD1. The CDR3 is 12 amino acids. Trimming removed 6 bases from V and 5 bases from J; junction bases left unmatched: 6. CDR1 and CDR2 from the germline V gene are SQVTM and ANQGSEA. The DNA for the CDR3 is TGCAGCGTCGGAGACAGGGCTTATGGCTACACCTTC. Amino acid sequence: CSVGDRAYGYTF.

The V and J genes are TRBV19 and TRBJ1-5, with D uncertain. This CDR3 region has 14 residues. Trimming removed 7 bases from V and 11 bases from J, with 21 bases in between. Germline CDR1 reads LNHDA; CDR2 reads SQIVND (reference sequence). CDR3 sequence: CASMNLGEKIAQHF. CDR3 nucleotides: TGTGCCAGTATGAACCTTGGAGAGAAGATAGCCCAGCATTTT. Full variable domain (outside the CDR3, taken from reference TRBV19 and TRBJ1-5): DGGITQSPKYLFRKEGQNVTLSCEQNLNHDAMYWYRQDPGQGLRLIYYSQIVNDFQKGDIAEGYSVSREKKESFPLTVTSAQKNPTAFYLCASMNLGEKIAQHFGDGTRLSIL.

The chain is built from TRBV28 and TRBJ2-4; 9 bases are shared with TRBD1. J lost 6 bases, V lost 6 bases, and 6 bases had no gene match. Germline V gene sequence: CDR1 MDHEN, CDR2 SYDVKM. The CDR3 length is 14 residues. The CDR3 here is CASSRGTGRNIQYF. The CDR3 DNA reads as TGTGCCAGCAGCCGAGGGACAGGGAGAAACATTCAGTACTTC. Supplemented by reference TRBV28 and TRBJ2-4, the full variable domain reads DVKVTQSSRYLVKRTGEKVFLECVQDMDHENMFWYRQDPGLGLRLIYFSYDVKMKEKGDIPEGYSVSREKKERFSLILESASTNQTSMYLCASSRGTGRNIQYFGAGTRLSVL.

This rearrangement joins TRBV6-5 to TRBJ1-4, with D unresolved. The CDR3 totals 14 residues. In germline, CDR1 is MNHEY, CDR2 SVGAGI. V was pared by 5 bases and J by 5 bases, with 12 bases between. The CDR3 region has the DNA TGTGCCAGCAGTAAACAGAGCCTGAATGAAAAACTGTTTTTT. Amino acids: CASSKQSLNEKLFF.

This chain connects TRBV9 to TRBJ1-3; no clear D. From germline, CDR1 is SGDLS and CDR2 YYNGEE. This CDR3 is built from 16 residues. V lost 4 bases to trimming and J lost 2 bases, with 16 bases between them. CDR3 nucleotide sequence: TGTGCCAGCAGCCCCTCTTTCGCTACTCCTGGAAACACCATATATTTT. Amino acid sequence: CASSPSFATPGNTIYF.

The V gene is TRBV11-3, the J gene TRBJ2-3; possibly TRBD1 for D (6 bases). V lost 1 base, J lost 5 bases, and 22 bases lay in between. Germline assignment: CDR1 SGHNT and CDR2 YENEEA. The CDR3 length is 18 residues. CDR3 DNA: TGTGCCAGCAGCTTAGGGGTCGGGACACCCAGCTCGGAAGATACGCAGTATTTT. Amino acids: CASSLGVGTPSSEDTQYF.